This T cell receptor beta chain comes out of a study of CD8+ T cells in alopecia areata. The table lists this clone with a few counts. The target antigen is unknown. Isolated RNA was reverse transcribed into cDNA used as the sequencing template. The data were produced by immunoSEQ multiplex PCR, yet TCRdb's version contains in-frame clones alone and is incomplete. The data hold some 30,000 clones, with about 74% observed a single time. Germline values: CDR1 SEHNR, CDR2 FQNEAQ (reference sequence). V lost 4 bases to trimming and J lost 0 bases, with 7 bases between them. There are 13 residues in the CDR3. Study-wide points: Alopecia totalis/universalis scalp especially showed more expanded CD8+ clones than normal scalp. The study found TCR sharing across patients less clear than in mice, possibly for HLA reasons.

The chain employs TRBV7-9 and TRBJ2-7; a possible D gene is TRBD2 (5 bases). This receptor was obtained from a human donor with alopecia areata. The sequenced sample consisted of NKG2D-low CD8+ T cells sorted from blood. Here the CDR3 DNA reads TGTGCCAGCAGCTCCCGGGACTCCTACGAGCAGTACTTC. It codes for CASSSRDSYEQYF.